This T cell receptor beta chain was sequenced for a study of beta chain features in type 1 diabetes. Study information: Cell yields, age and gender were similar between patients and healthy donors. All samples combined gave roughly 100,000,000 sorted cells for examination. General study findings and limits: Any PCR bias toward short templates would affect both groups alike. Individuals with type 1 diabetes displayed fewer insertions and more deletions at VDJ junctions.

From germline, CDR1 is SGHVS and CDR2 FNYEAQ. The CDR3 is made up of 16 amino acids. The V end lost 4 bases, the J end lost 3 bases, and 19 bases lay between the germline ends. As every portion of the isolated RNA was reverse transcribed, the sequencing read expressed TCRB transcripts. This table comes from immunoSEQ multiplex PCR, and its TCRdb copy is limited to in-frame clones, with some not included. The table shows about 260,000 clones, with roughly 70% occurring only once. To note about this clone: What it binds is not known.

Source material: naive CD4+ T cells from blood. The rearrangement links TRBV7-6 to TRBJ2-7; a weak D match, TRBD1 (6 bases). The sequence was collected from a man aged 25-45 years in good health. The DNA of the CDR3 is TGTGCCAGCAGCTCCTACCTAGGGACACGATTCTACGAGCAGTACTTC. It codes for CASSSYLGTRFYEQYF.